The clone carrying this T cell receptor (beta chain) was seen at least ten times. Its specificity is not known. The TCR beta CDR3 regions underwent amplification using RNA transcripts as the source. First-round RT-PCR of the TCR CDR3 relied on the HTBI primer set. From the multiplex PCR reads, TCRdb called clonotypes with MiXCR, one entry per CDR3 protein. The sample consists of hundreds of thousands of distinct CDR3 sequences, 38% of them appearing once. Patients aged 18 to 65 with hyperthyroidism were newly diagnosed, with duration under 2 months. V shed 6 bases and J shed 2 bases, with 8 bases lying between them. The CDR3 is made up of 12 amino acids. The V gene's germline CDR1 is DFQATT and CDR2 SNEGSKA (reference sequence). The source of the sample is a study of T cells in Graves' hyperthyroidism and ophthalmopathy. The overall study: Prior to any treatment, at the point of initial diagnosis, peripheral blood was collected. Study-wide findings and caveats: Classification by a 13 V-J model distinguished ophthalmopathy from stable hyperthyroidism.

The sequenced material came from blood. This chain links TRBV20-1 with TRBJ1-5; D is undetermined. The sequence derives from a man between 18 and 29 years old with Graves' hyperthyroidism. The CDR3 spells CSAKAGNQPQHF. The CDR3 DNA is TGCAGTGCAAAAGCAGGCAATCAGCCCCAGCATTTT.